The T cell receptor (beta chain) under discussion was sequenced for a study of vaccination and CD4 T cells after COVID-19. Study overall: SARS-CoV-2, HCoV-NL63, HCoV-OC43 and HCoV-229E supplied the overlapping spike peptides used to stimulate cells.

Cultured CD4+ T-cell DNA underwent Oncomine TCR Beta short-read sequencing. Extraction of genomic DNA was performed on cultured CD4+ T cells. MiXCR, applied by TCRdb to the PCR reads, yields one record per CDR3 protein. The table lists about 9,500 distinct CDR3 sequences, more than 30% of them singletons. On this clonotype: Its antigen is undetermined.

This CDR3 spans 15 amino acids. The V gene lost 4 bases and the J gene lost 4 bases, with 13 bases spanning the gap. Described treatment: approximately nine-day PBMC culture with coronavirus spike peptide pools or control peptides (ViraFEST assay). These CD4+ T cells came from an unexposed donor, sampled before the COVID-19 pandemic (2011-2018). Peptide pools at 8 to 10 ug/ml, together with approximately 9.6 IU/ml IL-2, were added to cultures of roughly 2 million PBMCs per well. V gene TRBV23-1 combines with J gene TRBJ2-2, with D perhaps matching TRBD1 (6 bases). TRBV23-1 is reported as an ORF; its role is uncertain. Source material: CD4+ T cells from blood, cultured in vitro. The receptor was derived from a human donor in good health. The DNA for the CDR3 is TGCGCCAGCAGTCCTCCGGGGACACCCACCGGGGAGCTGTTTTTT. Its translation is CASSPPGTPTGELFF.